This record concerns one TCR beta chain sequence. Its target antigen remains unknown. Receptor libraries were prepared by 5' RACE. For each TCR library, 3,000 to 4,000 ng of total RNA was used. For each sample, cDNA synthesis was carried out in eight separate reactions using SMARTScribe reverse transcriptase. During cDNA synthesis, template switching was used to introduce unique molecular identifiers that contained a 6-nucleotide sample barcode. Amplification of TCRalpha and TCRbeta cDNA involved two nested PCRs of approximately 16 and 10 cycles, and each PCR was followed by bead purification. Before amplification, the cDNA was both treated with uracil DNA-glycosylase and purified with the QIAquick PCR purification kit. In the second PCR, Illumina TruSeq-compatible adapters and sample-specific barcodes were added. Library quality and concentration were checked on TapeStation and Qubit, and libraries were pooled at 4.5 to 5.5 ng each. Sequencing of pooled libraries was carried out on an Illumina HiSeq2500 single-index Rapid Run using 2 x 100 bp reads and custom sequencing primers. Per the original workflow: MiGEC version 1.2.6 was used for UMI-based consensus assembly, which corrected PCR and sequencing errors. MiXCR version 2.1.1 was used to carry out V(D)J alignment, clonotype assembly and CDR3 extraction. To normalise gene usage, clonotype sharing and MAIT/NKT TCR abundance, the top 1000, 10 000 and 20 000 clonotypes in each sample were analysed. Diversity was computed as the inverse Simpson index with the vegan R package after downsampling to 27 000 UMIs. Statistical testing used paired Mann-Whitney U tests on the discordant twin pairs and applied Benjamini-Hochberg correction for multiple testing. The reads were reprocessed in TCRdb, with one entry per CDR3 protein sequence and no accompanying DNA. These V and J calls originate from TCRdb's pipeline instead of the authors' own analysis. This specimen's table enumerates approximately 390,000 distinct CDR3 sequences. The ten most abundant clones make up more than 2% of the sample.

This sample was included in a study of monozygotic twins with inflammatory bowel disease (dated by TCRdb to about 2019). Context from the whole study: In total, about 30 monozygotic twin pairs made up the full study: 19 Danish pairs, all IBD-discordant, plus nine German pairs, of which four were IBD-concordant and five were IBD-discordant. Each individual had, on average, about 151 000 unique TCRalpha sequences and 181 000 unique TCRbeta sequences available for analysis. The search for disease-associated traits relied mainly on comparing IBD patients with their genetically identical healthy co-twins within discordant pairs.

The paper as a whole reports these results and caveats: The results gave no support for a single strong signal or clonotype linked to IBD. Because patients received different immunosuppressive treatments, the repertoires may have picked up extra background noise and variability between individuals. Distinction between different T cell subtypes could not be achieved in the analysis. IBD patients shared fewer clonotypes with other individuals than healthy twins did, most markedly in patients showing signs of disease activity. Repertoire similarity did not differ between concordant and discordant twins, possibly due to limited statistical power. A decrease in TCRbeta repertoire diversity, as measured by inverse Simpson index, was observed in IBD patients compared with their healthy co-twins.

From each donor, an approximately 2.6 ml peripheral blood sample was collected into PAXgene tubes and kept at -80 degrees C. Without any T cell sorting, total RNA was extracted from whole blood using the PAXgene blood miRNA kit on an automated QIAcube. Peripheral blood from monozygotic twin pairs who were concordant or discordant for inflammatory bowel disease underwent deep TCRalpha and TCRbeta repertoire profiling using unique molecular barcoding. Smoking habits were recorded for all twin pairs, and individuals were classified as current, former or never smokers. The CDR3, cysteine through phenylalanine, is 17 amino acids long. DNA for this receptor is not on file.

The chain is assembled from TRBV12-3 or TRBV12-4 and TRBJ2-7; TCRdb designates TRBD2, a call that cannot be tested without DNA. Sequencing was carried out using blood. This clonotype originated in a human donor with ulcerative colitis or Crohn's disease, or a healthy co-twin of an affected twin (not recorded which). The CDR3 loop reads CASSLSWEGTVPYEQYF.